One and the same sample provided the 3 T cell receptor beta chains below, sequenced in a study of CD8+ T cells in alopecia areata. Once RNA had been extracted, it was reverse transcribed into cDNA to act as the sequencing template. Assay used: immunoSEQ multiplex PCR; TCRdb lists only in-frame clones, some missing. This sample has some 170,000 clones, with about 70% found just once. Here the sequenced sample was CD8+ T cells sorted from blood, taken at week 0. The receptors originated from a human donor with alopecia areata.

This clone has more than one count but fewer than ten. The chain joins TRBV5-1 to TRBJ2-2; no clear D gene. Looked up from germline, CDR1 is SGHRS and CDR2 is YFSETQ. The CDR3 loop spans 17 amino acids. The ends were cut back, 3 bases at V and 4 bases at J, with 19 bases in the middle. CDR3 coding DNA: TGCGCCAGCAGCTCCTGGATCGGCCAATGGTCCACCGGGGAGCTGTTTTTT. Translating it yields CASSSWIGQWSTGELFF.

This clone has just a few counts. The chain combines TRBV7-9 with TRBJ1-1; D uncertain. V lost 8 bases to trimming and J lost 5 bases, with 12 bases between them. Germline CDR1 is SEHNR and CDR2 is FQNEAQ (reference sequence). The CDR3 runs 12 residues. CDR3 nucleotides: TGTGCCAGCGAGGAAGGCGGTACTGAAGCTTTCTTT. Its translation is CASEEGGTEAFF.

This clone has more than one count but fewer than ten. In nucleotides, the CDR3 is TGCGCCAGCAGCTCGGCAGGTTCAGGCTACACCTTC. Translation: CASSSAGSGYTF. The chain carries TRBV5-1 and TRBJ1-2; D gene uncertain. Germline loops: CDR1 SGHRS, CDR2 YFSETQ. The CDR3 sequence is 12 residues long. V was trimmed by 3 bases and J by 8 bases, leaving 11 bases between them.